Reported below is one TCR beta chain. This clonotype has a handful of counts. Its binding antigen is unknown. No quality values exist for individual bases; no much larger clone is one base distant. In the ophthalmopathy patients, disease was moderately to severely active, with a Clinical Activity Score of 3 or more, a NOSPECS grade of 4 or more, and a duration of less than 3 months. Patients with uncontrolled infections, other autoimmune diseases, pregnancy or lactation were excluded. Diagnoses were established on the basis of clinical symptoms, serum thyroxine and TRAb, thyroid ultrasound, and orbital computed tomography. PBMCs were separated from 10 ml of fresh peripheral blood using Ficoll-Paque density gradient centrifugation. Total RNA was extracted using Trizol reagent, and RNA quality was assessed on an Agilent 2100 Bioanalyzer. The TCR beta CDR3 regions were amplified from RNA transcripts. For the first round of RT-PCR on the TCR CDR3, the HTBI primer set was used together with the Qiagen OneStep RT-PCR kit. A second multiplex PCR round built the libraries, followed by size selection and purification. The libraries were sequenced on an Illumina HiSeq2000 using paired-end 100 bp reads. For the original study's pipeline: SOAPnuke was used to process the raw data, throwing out any read that contained adapters or uncalled bases, had a mean Phred below 15, or lacked an exact constant-primer or identifier match. High-quality paired reads were merged with COPE v1.2.5, and unique nucleotide sequences were defined as clonotypes. Clonotypes were aligned to IMGT TRBV, TRBD and TRBJ reference segments using MiTCR v1.1. Analysis was restricted to V-J combinations with a frequency above 0.0001, which covered 99.2% of repertoires. The TCS score was defined as F50 (clonal expansion) divided by E x V (chaos), with BLOSUM62-based TCRdist calculated between CDR3 peptides within each V-J. Welch's t-statistics and random forest reduced roughly 500 V-J features to 10 to 15, which were used in a naive Bayes classifier (R e1071). The raw public data were reprocessed by TCRdb itself: fastp quality trimming at Q25, MiXCR clonotype calling, in-frame beta chains only. Each record represents a unique CDR3 protein, reported with the most common genes and DNA among its rows. What appears here as the V and J calls and clone size reflects TCRdb's work, not the paper's. The sample table holds hundreds of thousands of distinct CDR3 sequences, of which roughly 20% were seen once. Approximately 30% of the sample is taken by the ten largest.

The record originates from a study of T cells in Graves' hyperthyroidism and ophthalmopathy (dated by TCRdb to about 2019). With respect to the entire study: Peripheral blood was collected at initial diagnosis, before any treatment. After blood sampling, hyperthyroidism patients were treated with methimazole at a starting dose of 30 mg daily, and ophthalmopathy patients were treated with high-dose intravenous methylprednisolone. To identify TCR V-J signatures that set the groups apart, the researchers used a discovery cohort of 100 or so patients, made up of about 44 with Graves' ophthalmopathy and 57 with stable Graves' hyperthyroidism. The 100 discovery patients were randomly split 7:3 into training and test sets. Thyroid tissue and blood T-cell repertoires from over 5 Graves' hyperthyroidism patients were also compared in the study. Prospective prediction of ophthalmopathy was tested in an independent validation cohort consisting of fewer than 20 hyperthyroidism patients and some 16 patients who later progressed to ophthalmopathy. TCR Vbeta CDR3 sequencing of 120 to 150 peripheral blood samples (under 45 ophthalmopathy, about 74 hyperthyroidism and some 17 progressor patients) is reported in the paper. What the study reported, not specific to this receptor: Ophthalmopathy was separated from stable hyperthyroidism by a 13 V-J signature model, with 87.88% sensitivity and approximately 81% specificity obtained in cross-validation and 80%/75% obtained in testing. No statistical method was used to fix the sample size in advance, and group allocation was not hidden from the investigators. In validation, the model predicted progression to ophthalmopathy a median of roughly 6.5 months before onset, with approximately 68% sensitivity and roughly 77% specificity. Most expanded thyroid clonotypes (frequency above 0.001) were also found in blood, which suggests that blood repertoires may mirror thyroid immune responses.

The CDR3 numbers 14 residues from cysteine through phenylalanine. Only CDR3 DNA remains: 42 bases, in frame from the first base. Looking up the germline V gene yields CDR1 MGHRA and CDR2 YSYEKL. V loses 7 bases of germline sequence and J loses 6 bases, and the interval between the two ends is 18 bases. The chain joins TRBV4-1 to TRBJ1-2; the D gene remains uncertain. The sequencing sample was made of blood. This TCR came from a man aged 30 to 39 with Graves' ophthalmopathy. The DNA sequence is as follows: TGCGCCAGCACCTTAGAGGTACGGGTTGATGGCTACACCTTC. Its protein product is CASTLEVRVDGYTF.